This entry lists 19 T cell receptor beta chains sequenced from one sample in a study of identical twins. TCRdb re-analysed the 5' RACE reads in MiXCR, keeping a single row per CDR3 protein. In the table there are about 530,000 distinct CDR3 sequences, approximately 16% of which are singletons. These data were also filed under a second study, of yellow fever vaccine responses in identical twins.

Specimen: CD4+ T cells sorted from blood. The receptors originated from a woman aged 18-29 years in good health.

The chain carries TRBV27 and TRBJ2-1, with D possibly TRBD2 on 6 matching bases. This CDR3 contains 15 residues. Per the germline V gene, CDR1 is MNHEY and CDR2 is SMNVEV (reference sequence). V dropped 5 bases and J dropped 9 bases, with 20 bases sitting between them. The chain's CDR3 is CASSHWTNGVGEQFF. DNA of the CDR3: TGTGCCAGCAGTCACTGGACTAATGGGGTCGGTGAGCAGTTCTTC.

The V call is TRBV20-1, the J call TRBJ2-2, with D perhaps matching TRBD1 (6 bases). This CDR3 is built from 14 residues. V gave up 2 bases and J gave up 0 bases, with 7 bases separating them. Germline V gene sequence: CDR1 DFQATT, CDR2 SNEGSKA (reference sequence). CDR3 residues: CSARSGANTGELFF. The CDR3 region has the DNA TGCAGTGCTAGATCAGGGGCGAACACCGGGGAGCTGTTTTTT.

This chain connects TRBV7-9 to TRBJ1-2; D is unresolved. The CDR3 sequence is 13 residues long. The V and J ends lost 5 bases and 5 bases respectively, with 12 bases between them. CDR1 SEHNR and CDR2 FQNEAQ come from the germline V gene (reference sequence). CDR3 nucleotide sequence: TGTGCCAGCAGCGATTCGGGAAGATATGGCTACACCTTC. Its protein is CASSDSGRYGYTF.

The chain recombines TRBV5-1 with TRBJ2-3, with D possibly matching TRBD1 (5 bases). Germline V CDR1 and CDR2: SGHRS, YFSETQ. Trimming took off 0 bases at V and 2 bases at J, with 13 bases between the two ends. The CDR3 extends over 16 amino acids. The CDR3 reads CASSLADTGITDTQYF. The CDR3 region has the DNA TGCGCCAGCAGCTTGGCCGACACAGGTATCACAGATACGCAGTATTTT.

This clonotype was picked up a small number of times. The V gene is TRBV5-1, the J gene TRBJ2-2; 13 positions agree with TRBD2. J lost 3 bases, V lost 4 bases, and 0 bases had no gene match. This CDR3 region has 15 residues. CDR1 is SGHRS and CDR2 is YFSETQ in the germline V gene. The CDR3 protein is CASSGLAGDTGELFF. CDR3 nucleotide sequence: TGCGCCAGCAGCGGACTAGCGGGGGACACCGGGGAGCTGTTTTTT.

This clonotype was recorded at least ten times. The CDR3 reads CASSEPGQGTDTQYF. The CDR3 DNA reads as TGTGCCAGCAGTGAACCGGGACAGGGTACAGATACGCAGTATTTT. The chain uses TRBV28 and TRBJ2-3; 9 bases are shared with TRBD1. This CDR3 spans 15 amino acids. V trimming: 5 bases; J trimming: 3 bases; junction bases outside the gene matches: 6. Per germline, CDR1 MDHEN and CDR2 SYDVKM.

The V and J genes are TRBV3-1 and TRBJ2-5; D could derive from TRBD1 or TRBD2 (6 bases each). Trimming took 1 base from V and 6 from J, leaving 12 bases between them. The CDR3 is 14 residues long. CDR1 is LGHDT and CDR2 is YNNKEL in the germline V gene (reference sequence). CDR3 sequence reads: CASSQVGGSKTQYF. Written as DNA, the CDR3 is TGTGCCAGCAGCCAAGTCGGGGGCAGCAAGACCCAGTACTTC.

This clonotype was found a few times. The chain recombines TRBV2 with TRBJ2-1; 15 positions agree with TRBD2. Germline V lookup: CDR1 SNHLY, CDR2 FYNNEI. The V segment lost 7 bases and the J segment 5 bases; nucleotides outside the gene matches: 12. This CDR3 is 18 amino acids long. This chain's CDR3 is CASNRGTSGRRENNEQFF. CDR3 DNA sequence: TGTGCCAGCAACCGTGGGACTAGCGGGAGGAGGGAAAACAATGAGCAGTTCTTC.

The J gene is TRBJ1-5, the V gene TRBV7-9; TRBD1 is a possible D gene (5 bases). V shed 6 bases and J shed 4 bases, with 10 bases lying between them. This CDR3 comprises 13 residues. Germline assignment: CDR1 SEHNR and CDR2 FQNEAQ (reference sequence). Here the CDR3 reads CASSGEGNQPQHF. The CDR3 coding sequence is TGTGCCAGCAGTGGGGAGGGGAATCAGCCCCAGCATTTT.

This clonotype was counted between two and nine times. CDR3 in DNA: TGCAGCATGCACACAGGAAGCTCCTACAATGAGCAGTTCTTC. This encodes CSMHTGSSYNEQFF. The genes are TRBV29-1 and TRBJ2-1; D possibly corresponds to TRBD1 (5 bases). Germline loops: CDR1 SQVTM, CDR2 ANQGSEA. Trimming removed 8 bases at V and 0 bases at J, with 14 bases between. The CDR3 totals 14 residues.

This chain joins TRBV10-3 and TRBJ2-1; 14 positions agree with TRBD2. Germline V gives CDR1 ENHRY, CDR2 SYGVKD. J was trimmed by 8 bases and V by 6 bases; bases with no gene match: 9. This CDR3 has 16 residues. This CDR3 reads CAIRGRGTSGSDEQFF. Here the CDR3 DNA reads TGTGCCATCAGGGGGCGGGGGACTAGCGGGAGTGATGAGCAGTTCTTC.

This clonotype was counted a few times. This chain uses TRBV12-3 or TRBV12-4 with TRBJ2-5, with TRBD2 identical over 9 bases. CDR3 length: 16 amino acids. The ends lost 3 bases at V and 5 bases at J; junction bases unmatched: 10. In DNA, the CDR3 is TGTGCCAGCAGTTTGGCTAGCGGGACCCAGGGTGAGACCCAGTACTTC. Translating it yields CASSLASGTQGETQYF.

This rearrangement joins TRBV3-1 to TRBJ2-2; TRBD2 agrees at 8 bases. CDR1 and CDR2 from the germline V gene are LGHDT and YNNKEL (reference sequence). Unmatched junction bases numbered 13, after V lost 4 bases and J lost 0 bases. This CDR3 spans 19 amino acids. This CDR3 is CASSPELGGRRANTGELFF. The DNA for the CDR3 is TGTGCCAGCAGCCCTGAGCTAGGCGGGAGGCGCGCGAACACCGGGGAGCTGTTTTTT.

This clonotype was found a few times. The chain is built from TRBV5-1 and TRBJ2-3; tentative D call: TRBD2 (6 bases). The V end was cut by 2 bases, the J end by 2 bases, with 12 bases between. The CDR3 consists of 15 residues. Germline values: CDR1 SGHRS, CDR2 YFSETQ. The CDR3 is CASSFPRGNTDTQYF. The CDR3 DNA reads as TGCGCCAGCAGCTTCCCGCGGGGAAACACAGATACGCAGTATTTT.

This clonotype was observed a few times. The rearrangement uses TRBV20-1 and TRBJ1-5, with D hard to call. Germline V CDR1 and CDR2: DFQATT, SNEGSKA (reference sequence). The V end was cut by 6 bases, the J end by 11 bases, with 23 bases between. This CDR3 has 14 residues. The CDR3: CSAPRELNAEAQHF. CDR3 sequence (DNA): TGCAGTGCCCCCCGGGAACTGAACGCAGAGGCCCAGCATTTT.

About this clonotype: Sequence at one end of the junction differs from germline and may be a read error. As DNA, the CDR3 is TGTGCCAGCAGCTACTCGGGCCCCGGGGAGCTGTTTTTT. As protein: CASSYSGPGELFF. The chain recombines TRBV6-5 with TRBJ2-2, with D uncertain. Germline lookup yields CDR1 MNHEY and CDR2 SVGAGI. This CDR3 comprises 13 residues.

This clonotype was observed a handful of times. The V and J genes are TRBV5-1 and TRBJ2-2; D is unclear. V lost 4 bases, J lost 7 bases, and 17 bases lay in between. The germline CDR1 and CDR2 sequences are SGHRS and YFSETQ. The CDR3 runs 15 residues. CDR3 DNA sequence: TGCGCCAGCAGCCTTGGACCAACCTGGGGCGGGGAGCTGTTTTTT. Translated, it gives CASSLGPTWGGELFF.

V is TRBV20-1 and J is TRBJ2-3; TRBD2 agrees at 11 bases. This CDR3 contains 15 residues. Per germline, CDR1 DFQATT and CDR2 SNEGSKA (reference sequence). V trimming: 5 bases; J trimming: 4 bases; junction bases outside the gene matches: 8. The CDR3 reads CSALAGGTIPDTQYF. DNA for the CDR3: TGCAGTGCTCTAGCGGGGGGTACTATCCCAGATACGCAGTATTTT.

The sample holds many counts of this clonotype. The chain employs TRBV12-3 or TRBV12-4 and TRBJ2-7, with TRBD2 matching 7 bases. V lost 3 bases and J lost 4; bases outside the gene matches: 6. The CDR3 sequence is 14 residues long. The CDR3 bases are TGTGCCAGCAGTTTGTCCGGGGGAGGGTACGAGCAGTACTTC. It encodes CASSLSGGGYEQYF.